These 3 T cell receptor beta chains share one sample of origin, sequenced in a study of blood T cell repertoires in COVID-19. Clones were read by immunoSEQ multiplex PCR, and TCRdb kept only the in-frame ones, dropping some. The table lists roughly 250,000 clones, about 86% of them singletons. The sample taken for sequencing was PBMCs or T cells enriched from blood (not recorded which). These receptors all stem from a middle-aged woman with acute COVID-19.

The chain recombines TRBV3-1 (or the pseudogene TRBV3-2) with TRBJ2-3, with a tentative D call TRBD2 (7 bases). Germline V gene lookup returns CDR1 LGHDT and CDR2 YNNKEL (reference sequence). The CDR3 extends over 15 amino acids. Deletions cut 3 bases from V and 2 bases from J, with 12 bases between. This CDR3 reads CASSQGGGNTDTQYF. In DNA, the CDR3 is TGTGCCAGCAGCCAGGGAGGGGGGAACACAGATACGCAGTATTTT.

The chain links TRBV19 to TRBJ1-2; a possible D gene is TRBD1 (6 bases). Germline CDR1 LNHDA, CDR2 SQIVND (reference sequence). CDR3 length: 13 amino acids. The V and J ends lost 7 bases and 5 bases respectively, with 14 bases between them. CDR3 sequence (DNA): TGTGCCAGTACACTCAGGGGAAGGTATGGCTACACCTTC. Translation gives CASTLRGRYGYTF.

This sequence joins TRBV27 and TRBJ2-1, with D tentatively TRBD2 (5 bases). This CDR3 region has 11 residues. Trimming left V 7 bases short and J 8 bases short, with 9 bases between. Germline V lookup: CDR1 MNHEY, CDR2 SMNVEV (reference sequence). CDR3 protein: CASTLSDEQFF. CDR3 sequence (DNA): TGTGCCAGCACCCTTAGCGATGAGCAGTTCTTC.